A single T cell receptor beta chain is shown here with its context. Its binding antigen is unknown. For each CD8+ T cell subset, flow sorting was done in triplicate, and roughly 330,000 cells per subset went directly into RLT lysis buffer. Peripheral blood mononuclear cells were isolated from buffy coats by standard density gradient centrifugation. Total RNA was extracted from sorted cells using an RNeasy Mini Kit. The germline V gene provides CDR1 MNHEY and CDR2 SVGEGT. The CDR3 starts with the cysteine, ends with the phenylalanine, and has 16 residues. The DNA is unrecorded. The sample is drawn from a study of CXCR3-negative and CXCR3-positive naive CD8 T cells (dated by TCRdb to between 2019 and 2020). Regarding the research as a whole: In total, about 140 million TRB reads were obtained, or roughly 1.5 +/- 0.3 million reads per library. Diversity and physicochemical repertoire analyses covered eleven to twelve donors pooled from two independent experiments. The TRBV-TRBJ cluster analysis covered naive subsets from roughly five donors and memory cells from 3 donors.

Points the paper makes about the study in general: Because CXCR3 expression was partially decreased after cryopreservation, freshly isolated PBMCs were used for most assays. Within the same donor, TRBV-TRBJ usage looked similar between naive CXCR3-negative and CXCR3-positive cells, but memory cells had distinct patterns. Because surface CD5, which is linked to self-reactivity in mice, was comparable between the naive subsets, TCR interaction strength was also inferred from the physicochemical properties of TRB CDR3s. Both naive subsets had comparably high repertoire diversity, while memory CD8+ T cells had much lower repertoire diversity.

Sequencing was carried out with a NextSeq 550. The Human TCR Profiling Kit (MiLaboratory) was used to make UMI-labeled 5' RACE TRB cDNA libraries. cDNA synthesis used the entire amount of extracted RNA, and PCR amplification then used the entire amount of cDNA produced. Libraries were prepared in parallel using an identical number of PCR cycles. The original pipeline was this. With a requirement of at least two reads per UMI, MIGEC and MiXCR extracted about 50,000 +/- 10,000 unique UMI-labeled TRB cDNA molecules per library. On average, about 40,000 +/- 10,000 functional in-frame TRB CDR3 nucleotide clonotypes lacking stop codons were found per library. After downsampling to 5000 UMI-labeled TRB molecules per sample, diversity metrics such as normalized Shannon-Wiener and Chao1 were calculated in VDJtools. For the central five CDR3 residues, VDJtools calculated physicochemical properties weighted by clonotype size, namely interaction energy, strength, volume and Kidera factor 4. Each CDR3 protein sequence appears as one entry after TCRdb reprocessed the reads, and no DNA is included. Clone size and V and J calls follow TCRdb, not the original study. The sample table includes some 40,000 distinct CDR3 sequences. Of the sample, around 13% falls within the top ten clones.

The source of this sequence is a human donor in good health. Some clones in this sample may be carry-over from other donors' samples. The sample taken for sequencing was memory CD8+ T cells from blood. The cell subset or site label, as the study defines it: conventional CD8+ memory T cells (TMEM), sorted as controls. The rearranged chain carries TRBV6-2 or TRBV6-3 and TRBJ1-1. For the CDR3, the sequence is CASISSGRVYNTEAFF.